The 6 T cell receptor beta chains below were found in one sample sequenced in a study of graft-versus-host responses after intestinal transplantation. TCRdb keeps only in-frame clones here, not all; method: immunoSEQ multiplex PCR. The table has some 70,000 clones, roughly 89% seen once. Source: bone marrow, taken 734 days after intestinal transplantation. The receptors were gathered from a human patient who received an intestinal transplant, so some T cells may come from the graft donor.

This clone has only one observation. The V call is TRBV19, the J call TRBJ2-5, with TRBD2 matching over 10 bases. The end of the DNA aligns better with TRBJ2-7, so the J call may be wrong. The CDR3 is 14 amino acids. Germline CDR1 is LNHDA and CDR2 is SQIVND (reference sequence). CDR3 sequence: CASSPGLASYEQYF. In DNA form, the CDR3 reads TGTGCCAGTAGTCCGGGACTAGCGAGTTACGAGCAGTACTTC.

The rearrangement uses TRBV20-1 and TRBJ1-1; D is possibly TRBD1 (6 bases). With 6 bases removed from V and 3 bases from J, the gap between germline ends came to 8 bases. Germline V CDR1 and CDR2: DFQATT, SNEGSKA (reference sequence). The CDR3 totals 11 residues. This chain's CDR3 is CSAPGDTEAFF. For the CDR3, the DNA is TGCAGTGCGCCAGGGGACACTGAAGCTTTCTTT.

This clone is categorized as medium-sized. The chain joins TRBV19 to TRBJ2-7, with 7 bases lining up with TRBD2. Germline V CDR1 and CDR2: LNHDA, SQIVND (reference sequence). CDR3 length: 12 residues. V lost 4 bases and J lost 3; bases outside the gene matches: 0. The CDR3 DNA sequence: TGTGCCAGTAGTACGGGGGGCTACGAGCAGTACTTC. Protein sequence: CASSTGGYEQYF.

The rearrangement links TRBV5-1 to TRBJ1-6; tentatively, D is TRBD1 (6 bases). The CDR3 is 15 amino acids. Trimming shortened V by 3 bases and J by 15 bases, and 22 bases separated the two germline ends. Germline CDR1 and CDR2: SGHRS and YFSETQ. The CDR3: CASSSYQGIGPNLHF. CDR3 nucleotides: TGCGCCAGCAGCTCTTACCAGGGGATAGGTCCGAACCTCCACTTT.

This chain uses TRBV9 with TRBJ1-6; no firm D call. The V end lost 3 bases, the J end lost 3 bases, and 7 bases lay between the germline ends. The germline V gene has CDR1 SGDLS and CDR2 YYNGEE. The CDR3 runs to 14 residues. This CDR3 is CASSGPYYNSPLHF. The CDR3 DNA sequence: TGTGCCAGCAGCGGGCCGTACTATAATTCACCCCTCCACTTT.

The gene calls are TRBV27 and TRBJ1-2; TRBD1 is a possible D gene (5 bases). This CDR3 is 15 amino acids long. Germline CDR1 is MNHEY and CDR2 is SMNVEV (reference sequence). With 6 bases removed from V and 4 bases from J, the gap between germline ends came to 18 bases. CDR3 nucleotide sequence: TGTGCCAGCAGAGCCCCGAGGGGTGGGGGCTATGGCTACACCTTC. This translates into CASRAPRGGGYGYTF.